Each of the 23 T cell receptor beta chains below was sequenced from the same sample in a study of spatial heterogeneity in lung cancer. Whole-study results and caveats: Counts that tracked tumor mutation counts were those of expanded intratumoral alpha and beta TCRs.

Time point specified: sample taken at primary tumor resection. MiXCR was run by TCRdb on the 5' RACE reads, yielding one entry per CDR3 protein. The sample includes about 4,900 distinct CDR3 sequences, around a third of them seen just once. Their target antigens are unknown. Material: lung tumor tissue, obtained at surgery. The receptors originated from a male donor with early-stage non-small cell lung cancer.

The rearrangement links TRBV28 to TRBJ1-1, with D uncertain. Trimming left V 2 bases short and J 3 bases short, with 10 bases between. Germline V gene lookup returns CDR1 MDHEN and CDR2 SYDVKM. The CDR3 runs to 14 residues. The CDR3 region is CASSLGQRYTEAFF. The CDR3 DNA follows: TGTGCCAGCAGTTTAGGCCAACGGTACACTGAAGCTTTCTTT. Together with reference TRBV28 and TRBJ1-1, the CDR3 gives the full variable domain: DVKVTQSSRYLVKRTGEKVFLECVQDMDHENMFWYRQDPGLGLRLIYFSYDVKMKEKGDIPEGYSVSREKKERFSLILESASTNQTSMYLCASSLGQRYTEAFFGQGTRLTVV.

Only a few counts were recorded for this clonotype. The CDR3 sequence: CSVSGEVNQPQHF. CDR3 nucleotide sequence: TGCAGCGTTTCGGGAGAAGTCAATCAGCCCCAGCATTTT. The genes are TRBV29-1 and TRBJ1-5; D is uncertain. V gave up 5 bases and J gave up 3 bases, with 11 bases separating them. CDR1 SQVTM and CDR2 ANQGSEA come from the germline V gene. CDR3 length: 13 amino acids.

This clonotype qualifies as medium-sized. The CDR3 loop reads CASSLIPQETQYF. The CDR3 DNA is TGTGCCAGCAGCTTAATCCCTCAGGAGACCCAGTACTTC. The chain is built from TRBV7-3 and TRBJ2-5; D is unresolved. V was pared by 1 base and J by 5 bases, with 8 bases between. Germline CDR1 is SGHTA and CDR2 is FQGTGA. The CDR3 covers 13 residues.

This clonotype showed up many times. V usage is TRBV28 and J usage is TRBJ2-1; D unresolved. V was shortened by 8 bases and J by 2 bases, with 7 bases between the two germline ends. In germline, CDR1 is MDHEN, CDR2 SYDVKM. CDR3 length equals 12 residues. The CDR3 DNA reads as TGTGCCAGCTTCGACCCCTACAATGAGCAGTTCTTC. Translation: CASFDPYNEQFF.

The chain employs TRBV3-1 and TRBJ2-1, with D tentatively TRBD2 (6 bases). This CDR3 is built from 13 residues. Germline CDR1 reads LGHDT; CDR2 reads YNNKEL (reference sequence). Trimming stripped 5 bases from V and 7 bases from J, with 12 bases between. The CDR3 sequence: CASSSGLRNEQFF. CDR3 DNA: TGTGCCAGCAGCTCGGGACTCCGAAATGAGCAGTTCTTC.

Within the sample, this clonotype is medium-sized. The rearrangement links TRBV12-3 or TRBV12-4 to TRBJ2-3, with TRBD1 matching 8 bases. V trimming: 4 bases; J trimming: 2 bases; junction bases outside the gene matches: 5. The CDR3 is 15 residues long. In DNA, the CDR3 is TGTGCCAGCAGTTCCTGGACAGGGCTCACAGATACGCAGTATTTT. It specifies CASSSWTGLTDTQYF.

This clonotype was picked up many times. J is TRBJ1-4 and V is TRBV20-1; 7 nucleotides align to TRBD1. CDR3 length: 12 residues. Germline assignment: CDR1 DFQATT and CDR2 SNEGSKA (reference sequence). V lost 6 bases, J lost 7 bases, and 5 bases stayed unmatched. The CDR3 region has the DNA TGCAGTGCCAAGGGGGCAGGTGAAAAACTGTTTTTT. Its translation is CSAKGAGEKLFF.

This clonotype has a handful of counts. The V gene is TRBV18, the J gene TRBJ1-4, with D uncertain. This CDR3 spans 15 amino acids. Trimming removed 2 bases at V and 8 bases at J, with 15 bases between. Looked up from germline, CDR1 is KGHSH and CDR2 is LQKENI. As DNA, the CDR3 is TGTGCCAGCTCACCAGAAGCGATAACCACCGAAAAACTGTTTTTT. Its protein product is CASSPEAITTEKLFF.

This clonotype was counted only a few times. V usage is TRBV12-3 or TRBV12-4 and J usage is TRBJ1-5; D may be TRBD1 (5 bases). CDR3 size: 17 residues. V was trimmed by 5 bases and J by 2 bases, leaving 19 bases between them. CDR3 bases: TGTGCCAGCAGTCTCACGGTAGGGCAGGGTGGCAATCAGCCCCAGCATTTT. Encoded protein: CASSLTVGQGGNQPQHF.

The V gene is TRBV7-2, the J gene TRBJ2-5; D gene ambiguous. Germline values: CDR1 SGHTA, CDR2 FQGNSA. Between the trimmed V and J ends, which lost 1 base and 4 bases, there was a span of 10 bases. This CDR3 is 14 amino acids long. The CDR3 DNA follows: TGTGCCAGCAGCTTAGAGGCAGTCGGAGAGACCCAGTACTTC. This codes for CASSLEAVGETQYF.

This clonotype is judged medium-sized (0.01 to 0.1%). The rearrangement joins TRBV7-6 to TRBJ2-1; D may be TRBD2 (5 bases). The V end was cut by 2 bases, the J end by 2 bases, with 13 bases between. Germline loops: CDR1 SGHVS, CDR2 FNYEAQ. The CDR3 covers 16 residues. CDR3 residues: CASSLTASPTYNEQFF. The CDR3 DNA follows: TGTGCCAGCAGCTTAACGGCTAGCCCTACCTACAATGAGCAGTTCTTC.

V usage is TRBV9 and J usage is TRBJ1-1; D unclear. The V gene's germline CDR1 is SGDLS and CDR2 YYNGEE. The CDR3 is 14 amino acids. Trimming pared 4 bases from V and 1 base from J, leaving 11 bases between. The CDR3 DNA reads as TGTGCCAGCAGCTCTCTCTCTCAGAACACTGAAGCTTTCTTT. This gives the protein CASSSLSQNTEAFF.

This clonotype is deemed medium-sized. The genes are TRBV7-2 and TRBJ2-3; D is uncertain. This CDR3 is 13 amino acids long. V dropped 4 bases and J dropped 2 bases, with 7 bases sitting between them. Germline CDR1 reads SGHTA; CDR2 reads FQGNSA. The CDR3 DNA follows: TGTGCCAGCAGCTGGTCGAACACAGATACGCAGTATTTT. Encoded protein: CASSWSNTDTQYF. Based on the CDR3 plus reference TRBV7-2 and TRBJ2-3, the full variable domain is GAGVSQSPSNKVTEKGKDVELRCDPISGHTALYWYRQSLGQGLEFLIYFQGNSAPDKSGLPSDRFSAERTGGSVSTLTIQRTQQEDSAVYLCASSWSNTDTQYFGPGTRLTVL.

This clonotype ranks as medium-sized. This chain connects TRBV5-6 to TRBJ1-5, with TRBD1 matching 7 bases. The CDR3 consists of 15 residues. Germline V gene sequence: CDR1 SGHDT, CDR2 YYEEEE. J lost 3 bases, V lost 4 bases, and 7 bases had no gene match. The DNA of the CDR3 is TGTGCCAGCAGCCCAAGGACAGGTCACAATCAGCCCCAGCATTTT. Translated: CASSPRTGHNQPQHF.

This chain connects TRBV18 to TRBJ2-1; 11 bases align to TRBD2. Germline V lookup: CDR1 KGHSH, CDR2 LQKENI. The CDR3 is 15 residues long. Trimming at V came to 3 bases and at J to 7 bases, leaving 5 bases not matched to a gene. CDR3 sequence reads: CASSPTSGRGNEQFF. DNA of the CDR3: TGTGCCAGCTCACCCACTAGCGGGAGAGGTAATGAGCAGTTCTTC.

This clonotype ranks as medium-sized. J is TRBJ2-7 and V is TRBV5-1; 9 nucleotides align to TRBD2. Germline CDR1 reads SGHRS; CDR2 reads YFSETQ. This CDR3 has 17 residues. The junction had 12 bases not matched to a gene; V was cut back by 0 bases and J by 5 bases. The CDR3 here is CASSLAGGRAQTHEQYF. CDR3 DNA: TGCGCCAGCAGCTTGGCTGGCGGGAGGGCCCAAACTCACGAGCAGTACTTC.

This chain joins TRBV6-2 or TRBV6-3 and TRBJ1-5; 7 bases agree with TRBD1. V lost 6 bases and J lost 7; bases outside the gene matches: 6. This CDR3 spans 13 amino acids. Germline loops: CDR1 MNHEY, CDR2 SVGEGT. CDR3 sequence (DNA): TGTGCCAGCAGCCCCCAGGGGGGACAGCCCCAGCATTTT. Protein product: CASSPQGGQPQHF.

This clonotype is medium-sized by share. The chain combines TRBV4-2 with TRBJ2-7, with 9 bases matching TRBD1. Germline lookup yields CDR1 LGHNA and CDR2 YNFKEQ. CDR3 length equals 14 residues. V lost 3 bases, J lost 4 bases, and 4 bases stayed unmatched. CDR3 loop: CASSQGTGLYEQYF. Here the CDR3 DNA reads TGTGCCAGCAGCCAGGGGACAGGGCTATACGAGCAGTACTTC.

This clonotype rates as medium-sized. The chain links TRBV28 to TRBJ1-2; D is uncertain. The germline V gene encodes CDR1 MDHEN and CDR2 SYDVKM. The CDR3 has 12 amino acids. The V gene lost 3 bases and the J gene lost 4 bases, with 6 bases spanning the gap. DNA for the CDR3: TGTGCCAGCAGTTTCCGAACCTATGGCTACACCTTC. Translation gives CASSFRTYGYTF.

This sequence joins TRBV7-9 and TRBJ2-2, with D perhaps matching TRBD2 (5 bases). This CDR3 contains 13 residues. Germline values: CDR1 SEHNR, CDR2 FQNEAQ (reference sequence). V gave up 5 bases and J gave up 5 bases, with 9 bases separating them. The CDR3 region has the DNA TGTGCCAGCAGCATTACTAGTACCGGGGAGCTGTTTTTT. Protein: CASSITSTGELFF.

Relative to its sample, this clonotype is medium-sized. The chain joins TRBV6-5 to TRBJ2-2; no clear D. Trimming took off 4 bases at V and 1 base at J, with 10 bases between the two ends. Germline-derived CDR1 and CDR2 are MNHEY and SVGAGI. The CDR3 contains 15 residues. CDR3 region: CASSSETRNTGELFF. In DNA, the CDR3 is TGTGCCAGCAGTTCCGAAACCCGGAACACCGGGGAGCTGTTTTTT.

This clonotype is categorized as medium-sized. This chain uses TRBV2 with TRBJ1-3, with D unresolved. Trimming left V 4 bases short and J 4 bases short, with 5 bases between. The CDR3 loop spans 12 amino acids. Looked up from germline, CDR1 is SNHLY and CDR2 is FYNNEI. This chain's CDR3 is CASSGGGNTIYF. DNA of the CDR3: TGTGCCAGCAGTGGAGGAGGAAACACCATATATTTT.

This clonotype came up many times. The chain has TRBV15 and TRBJ2-3; 8 positions agree with TRBD1. Germline V gene lookup returns CDR1 LNHNV and CDR2 YYDKDF (reference sequence). V lost 1 base, J lost 0 bases, and 0 bases stayed unmatched. The CDR3 has 15 amino acids. DNA for the CDR3: TGTGCCACCAGCAGAGGGGACAGGAGCACAGATACGCAGTATTTT. Translating gives CATSRGDRSTDTQYF.